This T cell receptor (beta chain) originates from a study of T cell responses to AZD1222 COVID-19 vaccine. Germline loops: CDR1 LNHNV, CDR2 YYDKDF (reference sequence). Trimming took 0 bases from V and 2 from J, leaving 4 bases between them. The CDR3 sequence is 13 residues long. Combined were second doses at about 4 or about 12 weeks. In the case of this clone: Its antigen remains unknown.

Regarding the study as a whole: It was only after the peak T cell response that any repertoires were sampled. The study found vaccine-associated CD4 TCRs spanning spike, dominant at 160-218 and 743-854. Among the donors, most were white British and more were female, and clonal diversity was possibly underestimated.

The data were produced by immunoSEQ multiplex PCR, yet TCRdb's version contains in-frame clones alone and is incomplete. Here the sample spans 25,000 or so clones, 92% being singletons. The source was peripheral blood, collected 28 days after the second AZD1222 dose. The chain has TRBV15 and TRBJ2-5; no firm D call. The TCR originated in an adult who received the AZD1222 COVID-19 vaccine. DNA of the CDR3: TGTGCCACCAGCAGAGATTGGCAAGAGACCCAGTACTTC. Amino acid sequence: CATSRDWQETQYF.